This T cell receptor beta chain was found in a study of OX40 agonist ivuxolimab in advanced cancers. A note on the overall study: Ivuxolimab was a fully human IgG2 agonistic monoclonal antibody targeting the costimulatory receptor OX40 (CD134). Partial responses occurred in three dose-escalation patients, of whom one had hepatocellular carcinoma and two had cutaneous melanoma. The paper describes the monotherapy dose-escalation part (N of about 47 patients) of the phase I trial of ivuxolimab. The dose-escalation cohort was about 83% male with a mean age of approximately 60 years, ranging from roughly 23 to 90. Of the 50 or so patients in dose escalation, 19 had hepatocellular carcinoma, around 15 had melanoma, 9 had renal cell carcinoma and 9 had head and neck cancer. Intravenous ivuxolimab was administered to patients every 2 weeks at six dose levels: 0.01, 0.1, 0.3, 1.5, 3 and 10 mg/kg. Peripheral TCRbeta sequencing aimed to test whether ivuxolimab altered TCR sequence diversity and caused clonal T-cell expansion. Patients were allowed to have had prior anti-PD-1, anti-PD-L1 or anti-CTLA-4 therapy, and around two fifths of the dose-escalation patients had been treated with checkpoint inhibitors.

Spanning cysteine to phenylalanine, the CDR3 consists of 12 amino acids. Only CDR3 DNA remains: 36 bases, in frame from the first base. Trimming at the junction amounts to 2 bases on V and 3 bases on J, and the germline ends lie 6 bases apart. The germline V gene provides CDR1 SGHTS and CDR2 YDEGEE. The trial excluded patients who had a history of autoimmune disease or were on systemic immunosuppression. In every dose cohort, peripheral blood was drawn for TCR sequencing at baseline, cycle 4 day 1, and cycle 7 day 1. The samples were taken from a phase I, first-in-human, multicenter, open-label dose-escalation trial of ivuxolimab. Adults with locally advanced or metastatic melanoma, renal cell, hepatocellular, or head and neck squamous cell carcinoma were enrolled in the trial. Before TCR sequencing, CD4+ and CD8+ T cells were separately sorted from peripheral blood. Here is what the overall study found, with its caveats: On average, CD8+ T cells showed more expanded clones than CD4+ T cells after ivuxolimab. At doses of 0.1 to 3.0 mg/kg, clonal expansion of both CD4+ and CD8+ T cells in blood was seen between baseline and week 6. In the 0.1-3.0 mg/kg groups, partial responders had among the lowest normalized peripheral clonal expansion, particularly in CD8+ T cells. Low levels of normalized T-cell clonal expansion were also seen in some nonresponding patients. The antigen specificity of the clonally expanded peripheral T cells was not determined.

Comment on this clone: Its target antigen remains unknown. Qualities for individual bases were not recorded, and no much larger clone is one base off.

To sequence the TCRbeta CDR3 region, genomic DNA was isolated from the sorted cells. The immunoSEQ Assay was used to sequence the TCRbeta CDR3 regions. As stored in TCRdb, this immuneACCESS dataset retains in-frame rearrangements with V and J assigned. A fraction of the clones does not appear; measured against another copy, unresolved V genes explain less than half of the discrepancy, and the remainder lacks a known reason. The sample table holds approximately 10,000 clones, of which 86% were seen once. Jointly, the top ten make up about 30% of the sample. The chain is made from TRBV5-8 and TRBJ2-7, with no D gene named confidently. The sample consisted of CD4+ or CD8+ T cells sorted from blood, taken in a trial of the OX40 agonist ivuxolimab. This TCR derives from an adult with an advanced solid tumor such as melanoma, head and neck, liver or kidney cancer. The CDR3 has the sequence CASSFRSYEQYF. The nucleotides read TGTGCCAGCAGCTTTCGCAGCTACGAGCAGTACTTC. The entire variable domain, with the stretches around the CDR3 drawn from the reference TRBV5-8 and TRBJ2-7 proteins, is EAGVTQSPTHLIKTRGQQATLRCSPISGHTSVYWYQQALGLGLQFLLWYDEGEERNRGNFPPRFSGRQFPNYSSELNVNALELEDSALYLCASSFRSYEQYFGPGTRLTVT.